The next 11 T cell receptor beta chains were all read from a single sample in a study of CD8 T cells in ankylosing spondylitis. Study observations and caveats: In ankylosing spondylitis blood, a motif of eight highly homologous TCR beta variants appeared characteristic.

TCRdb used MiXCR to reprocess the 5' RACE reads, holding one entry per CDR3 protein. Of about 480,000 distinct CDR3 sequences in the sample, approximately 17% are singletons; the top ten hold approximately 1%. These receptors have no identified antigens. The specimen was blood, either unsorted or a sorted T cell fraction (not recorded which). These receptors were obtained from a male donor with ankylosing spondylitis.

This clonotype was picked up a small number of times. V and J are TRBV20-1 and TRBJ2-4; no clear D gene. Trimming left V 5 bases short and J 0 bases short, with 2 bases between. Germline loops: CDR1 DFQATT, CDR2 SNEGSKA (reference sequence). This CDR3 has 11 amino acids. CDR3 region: CSAVAKNIQYF. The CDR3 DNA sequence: TGCAGTGCTGTAGCCAAAAACATTCAGTACTTC.

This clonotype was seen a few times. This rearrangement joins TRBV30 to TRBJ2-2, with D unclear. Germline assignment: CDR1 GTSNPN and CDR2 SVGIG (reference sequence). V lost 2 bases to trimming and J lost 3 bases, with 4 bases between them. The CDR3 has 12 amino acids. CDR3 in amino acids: CAWSQHTGELFF. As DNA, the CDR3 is TGTGCCTGGAGTCAGCACACCGGGGAGCTGTTTTTT. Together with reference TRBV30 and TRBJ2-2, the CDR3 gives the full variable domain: SQTIHQWPATLVQPVGSPLSLECTVEGTSNPNLYWYRQAAGRGLQLLFYSVGIGQISSEVPQNLSASRPQDRQFILSSKKLLLSDSGFYLCAWSQHTGELFFGEGSRLTVL.

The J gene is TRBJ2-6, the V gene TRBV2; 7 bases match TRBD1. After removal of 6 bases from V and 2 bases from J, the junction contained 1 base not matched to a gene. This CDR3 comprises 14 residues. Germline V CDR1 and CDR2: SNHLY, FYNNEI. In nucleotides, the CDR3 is TGTGCCAGCAGAGACAGGGCTGGGGCCAACGTCCTGACTTTC. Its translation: CASRDRAGANVLTF.

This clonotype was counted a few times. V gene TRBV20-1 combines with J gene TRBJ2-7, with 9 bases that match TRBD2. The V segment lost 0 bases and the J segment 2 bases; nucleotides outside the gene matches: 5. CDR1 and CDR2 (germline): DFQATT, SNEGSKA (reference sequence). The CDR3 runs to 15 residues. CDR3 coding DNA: TGCAGTGCTAGAGATTCTGGCGGGAGGGCCTACGAGCAGTACTTC. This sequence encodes CSARDSGGRAYEQYF.

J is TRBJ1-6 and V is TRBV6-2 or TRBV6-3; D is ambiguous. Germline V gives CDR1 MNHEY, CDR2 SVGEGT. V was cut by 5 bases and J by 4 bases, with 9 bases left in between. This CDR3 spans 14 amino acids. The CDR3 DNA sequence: TGTGCCAGCAGTCCTGAAGGTTATAATTCACCCCTCCACTTT. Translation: CASSPEGYNSPLHF.

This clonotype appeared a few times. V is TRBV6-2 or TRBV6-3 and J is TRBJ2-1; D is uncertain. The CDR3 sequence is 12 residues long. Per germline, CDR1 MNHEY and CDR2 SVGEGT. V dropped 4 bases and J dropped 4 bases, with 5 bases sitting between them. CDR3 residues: CASSFTYNEQFF. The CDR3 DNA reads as TGTGCCAGCAGTTTTACGTACAATGAGCAGTTCTTC.

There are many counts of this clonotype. The CDR3 bases are TGCAGCGTGTACAAAGGGGCCACCGGGGAGCTGTTTTTT. Residues: CSVYKGATGELFF. This sequence joins TRBV29-1 and TRBJ2-2; possible D gene TRBD1, 5 bases. Germline lookup yields CDR1 SQVTM and CDR2 ANQGSEA. CDR3 length: 13 residues. Trimming took 6 bases from V and 4 from J, leaving 12 bases between them.

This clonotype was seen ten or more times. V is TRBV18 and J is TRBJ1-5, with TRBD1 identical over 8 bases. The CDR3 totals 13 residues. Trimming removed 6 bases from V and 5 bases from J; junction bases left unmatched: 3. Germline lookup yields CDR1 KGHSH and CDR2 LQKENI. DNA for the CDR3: TGTGCCAGCTCCGGACAGGGTGATCAGCCCCAGCATTTT. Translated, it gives CASSGQGDQPQHF.

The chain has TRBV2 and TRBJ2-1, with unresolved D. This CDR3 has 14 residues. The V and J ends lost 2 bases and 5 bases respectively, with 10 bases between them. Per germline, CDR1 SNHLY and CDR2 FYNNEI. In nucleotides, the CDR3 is TGTGCCAGCAGTGAAACCACTACCAACAATGAGCAGTTCTTC. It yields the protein CASSETTTNNEQFF.

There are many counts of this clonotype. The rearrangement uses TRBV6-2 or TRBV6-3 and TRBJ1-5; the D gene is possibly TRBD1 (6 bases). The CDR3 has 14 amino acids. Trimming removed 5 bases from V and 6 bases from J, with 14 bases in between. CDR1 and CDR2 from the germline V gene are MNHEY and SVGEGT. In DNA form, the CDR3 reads TGTGCCAGCAGTGTCCACAGGGACGGTCAGCCCCAGCATTTT. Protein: CASSVHRDGQPQHF.

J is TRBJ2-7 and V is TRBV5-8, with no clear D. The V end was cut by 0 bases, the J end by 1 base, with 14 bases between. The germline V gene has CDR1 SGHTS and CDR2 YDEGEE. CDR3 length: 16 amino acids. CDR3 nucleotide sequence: TGTGCCAGCAGCTTGGATTTGGGTGTCAGGTCCTACGAGCAGTACTTC. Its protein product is CASSLDLGVRSYEQYF.